Shown below are 9 T cell receptor beta chains from a single sample sequenced in a study of cytomegalovirus exposure and HLA in healthy donors. Amplification used 60 Vbeta primers and 13 Jbeta primers. The method was immunoSEQ multiplex PCR; TCRdb's version includes in-frame clones alone and lacks a portion of them. The sample lists approximately 200,000 clones; more than 60% were seen once. Specimen: PBMCs. The receptors derive from a man aged 35 to 55 in good health and CMV-seronegative.

This chain connects TRBV10-3 to TRBJ2-1, with TRBD1 matching over 12 bases. V was clipped by 0 bases and J by 8 bases; unmatched bases: 8. Germline CDR1 ENHRY, CDR2 SYGVKD. CDR3 size: 17 residues. The CDR3: CAISESRGTGGGDEQFF. Here the CDR3 DNA reads TGTGCCATCAGTGAGTCTCGGGGGACAGGGGGCGGGGATGAGCAGTTCTTC.

The rearrangement joins TRBV7-3 to TRBJ2-6; a possible D gene is TRBD2 (5 bases). The CDR3 contains 15 residues. From germline, CDR1 is SGHTA and CDR2 FQGTGA. Trimming removed 10 bases from V and 0 bases from J, with 13 bases in between. For the CDR3, the DNA is TGTGCCACCTCTCGGAGGAACTCTGGGGCCAACGTCCTGACTTTC. Protein product: CATSRRNSGANVLTF.

This chain joins TRBV6-5 and TRBJ2-7, with D tentatively TRBD1 (5 bases). Germline V gives CDR1 MNHEY, CDR2 SVGAGI. The CDR3 is made up of 12 amino acids. Deletions cut 2 bases from V and 6 bases from J, with 8 bases between. The CDR3 sequence is CASSYGRAEQYF. The CDR3 region has the DNA TGTGCCAGCAGTTACGGCAGGGCCGAGCAGTACTTC.

On this clone itself: Germline and junction disagree at one end, which may indicate a read error. V is TRBV5-4 and J is TRBJ2-7; a weak D match, TRBD2 (5 bases). The V gene's germline CDR1 is SGHNT and CDR2 YYREEE (reference sequence). This CDR3 has 14 residues. CDR3 loop: CASSPPGSSDEQYF. The CDR3 DNA is TGTGCCAGCAGCCCCCCGGGATCCTCCGACGAGCAGTACTTC.

The rearrangement joins TRBV7-3 to TRBJ2-2, with 10 bases that match TRBD2. This CDR3 region has 18 residues. Germline V gives CDR1 SGHTA, CDR2 FQGTGA. With V trimmed by 3 bases and J by 3 bases, 10 bases remained unmatched. CDR3 sequence: CASSFLAGGPFYTGELFF. The CDR3 DNA is TGTGCCAGCAGCTTCTTAGCGGGGGGCCCGTTTTACACCGGGGAGCTGTTTTTT.

This clone has a single count. J is TRBJ2-7 and V is TRBV9, with TRBD1 identical over 11 bases. This CDR3 has 14 residues. V lost 4 bases, J lost 6 bases, and 6 bases stayed unmatched. CDR1 SGDLS and CDR2 YYNGEE come from the germline V gene. CDR3 coding DNA: TGTGCCAGCAGCCCTATCGGGACAGGGGGCGAGCAGTACTTC. Translation gives CASSPIGTGGEQYF.

There are a few counts of this clone. The chain uses TRBV2 and TRBJ2-7; tentatively, D is TRBD1 (6 bases). Germline V lookup: CDR1 SNHLY, CDR2 FYNNEI. V lost 1 base to trimming and J lost 0 bases, with 10 bases between them. The CDR3 has 15 residues. The CDR3 DNA is TGTGCCAGCAGTGAAGGGCCAGGGGACTCCTACGAGCAGTACTTC. Translation: CASSEGPGDSYEQYF.

There are a few counts of this clone. V gene TRBV4-1 combines with J gene TRBJ1-1; unclear D gene. Germline assignment: CDR1 MGHRA and CDR2 YSYEKL. V was shortened by 4 bases and J by 1 base, with 10 bases between the two germline ends. The CDR3 spans 14 residues. The CDR3 nucleotides read TGCGCCAGCAGCCCCCTAGAGGCGAACACTGAAGCTTTCTTT. It specifies CASSPLEANTEAFF.

The genes are TRBV5-1 and TRBJ2-7; 9 bases align to TRBD1. Trimming at V came to 0 bases and at J to 5 bases, leaving 3 bases not matched to a gene. This CDR3 contains 14 residues. CDR1 is SGHRS and CDR2 is YFSETQ in the germline V gene. The CDR3 sequence is CASSLGQGVDEQYF. In DNA form, the CDR3 reads TGCGCCAGCAGCTTGGGACAGGGGGTCGACGAGCAGTACTTC.